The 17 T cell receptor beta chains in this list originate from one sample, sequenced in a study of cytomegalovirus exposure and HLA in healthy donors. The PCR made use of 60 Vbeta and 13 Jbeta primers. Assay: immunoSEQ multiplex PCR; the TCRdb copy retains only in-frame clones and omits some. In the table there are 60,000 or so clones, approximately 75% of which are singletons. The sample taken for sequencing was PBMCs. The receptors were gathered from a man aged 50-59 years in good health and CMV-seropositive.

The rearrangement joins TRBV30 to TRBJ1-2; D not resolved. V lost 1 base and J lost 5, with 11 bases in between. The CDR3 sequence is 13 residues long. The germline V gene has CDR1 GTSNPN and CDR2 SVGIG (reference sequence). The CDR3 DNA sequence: TGTGCCTGGAGTGAGCGGGATTCATATGGCTACACCTTC. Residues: CAWSERDSYGYTF.

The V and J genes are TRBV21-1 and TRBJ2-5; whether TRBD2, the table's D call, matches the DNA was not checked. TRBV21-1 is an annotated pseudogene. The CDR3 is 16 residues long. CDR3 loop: CASSTELAGGQETQYF. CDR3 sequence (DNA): TGTGCCAGCAGCACGGAACTAGCGGGGGGCCAAGAGACCCAGTACTTC.

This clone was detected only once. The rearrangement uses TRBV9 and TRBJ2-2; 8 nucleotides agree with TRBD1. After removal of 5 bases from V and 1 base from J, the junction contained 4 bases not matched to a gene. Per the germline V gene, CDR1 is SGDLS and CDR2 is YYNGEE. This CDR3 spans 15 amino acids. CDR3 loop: CASSDGTGNTGELFF. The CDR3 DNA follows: TGTGCCAGCAGTGATGGGACAGGGAACACCGGGGAGCTGTTTTTT.

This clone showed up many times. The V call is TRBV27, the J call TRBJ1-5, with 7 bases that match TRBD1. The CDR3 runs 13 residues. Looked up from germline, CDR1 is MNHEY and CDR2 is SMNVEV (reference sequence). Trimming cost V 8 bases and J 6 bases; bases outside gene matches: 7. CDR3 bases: TGTGCCAGCCGGGACAGCGACGTTCAGCCCCAGCATTTT. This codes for CASRDSDVQPQHF.

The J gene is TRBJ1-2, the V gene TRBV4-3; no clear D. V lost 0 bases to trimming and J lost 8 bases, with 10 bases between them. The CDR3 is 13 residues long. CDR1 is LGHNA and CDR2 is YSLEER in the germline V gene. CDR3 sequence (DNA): TGCGCCAGCAGCCAAGATGGCATTCTGGGCTACACCTTC. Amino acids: CASSQDGILGYTF.

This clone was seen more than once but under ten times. The CDR3 DNA is TGTGCCAGCAGCTTATTACGCACTGACTCGCTCTACGAGCAGTACTTC. Protein sequence: CASSLLRTDSLYEQYF. The chain employs TRBV7-6 and TRBJ2-7, with no clear D. This CDR3 contains 16 residues. Trimming took off 2 bases at V and 3 bases at J, with 17 bases between the two ends. The germline V gene has CDR1 SGHVS and CDR2 FNYEAQ.

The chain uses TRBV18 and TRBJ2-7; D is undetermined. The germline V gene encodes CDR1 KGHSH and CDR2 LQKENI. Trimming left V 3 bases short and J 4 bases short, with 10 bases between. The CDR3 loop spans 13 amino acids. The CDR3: CASSPPSHYEQYF. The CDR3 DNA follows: TGTGCCAGCTCACCCCCGAGCCATTACGAGCAGTACTTC.

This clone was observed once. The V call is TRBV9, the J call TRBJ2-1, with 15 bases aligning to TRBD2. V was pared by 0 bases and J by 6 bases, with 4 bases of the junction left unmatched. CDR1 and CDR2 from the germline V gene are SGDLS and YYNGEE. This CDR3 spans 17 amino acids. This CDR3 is CASSVGTSGRALNEQFF. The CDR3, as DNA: TGTGCCAGCAGCGTAGGGACTAGCGGGAGGGCCCTCAATGAGCAGTTCTTC.

The CDR3: CSVDMGYTEAFF. In DNA, the CDR3 is TGCAGCGTTGATATGGGCTACACTGAAGCTTTCTTT. The V gene is TRBV29-1, the J gene TRBJ1-1; unclear D gene. V gave up 3 bases and J gave up 3 bases, with 8 bases separating them. The CDR3 length is 12 residues. Germline V gene data show CDR1 as SQVTM and CDR2 as ANQGSEA.

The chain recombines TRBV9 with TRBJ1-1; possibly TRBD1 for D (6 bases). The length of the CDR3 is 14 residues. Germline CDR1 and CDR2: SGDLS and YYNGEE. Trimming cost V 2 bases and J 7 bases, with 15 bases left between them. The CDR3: CASSVASGGNEAFF. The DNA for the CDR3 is TGTGCCAGCAGCGTTGCTTCTGGGGGCAATGAAGCTTTCTTT.

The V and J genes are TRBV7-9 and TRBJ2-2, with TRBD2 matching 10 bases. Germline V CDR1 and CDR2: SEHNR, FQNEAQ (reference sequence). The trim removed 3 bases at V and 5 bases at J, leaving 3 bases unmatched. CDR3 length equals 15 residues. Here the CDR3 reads CASSFLAGGTGELFF. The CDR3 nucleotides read TGTGCCAGCAGCTTTTTAGCGGGGGGTACCGGGGAGCTGTTTTTT.

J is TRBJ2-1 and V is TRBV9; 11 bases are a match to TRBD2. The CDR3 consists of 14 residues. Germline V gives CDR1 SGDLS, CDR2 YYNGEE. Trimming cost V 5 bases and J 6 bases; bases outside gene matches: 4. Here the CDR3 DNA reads TGTGCCAGCAGACCCGGGACTAGCGGCAATGAGCAGTTCTTC. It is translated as CASRPGTSGNEQFF.

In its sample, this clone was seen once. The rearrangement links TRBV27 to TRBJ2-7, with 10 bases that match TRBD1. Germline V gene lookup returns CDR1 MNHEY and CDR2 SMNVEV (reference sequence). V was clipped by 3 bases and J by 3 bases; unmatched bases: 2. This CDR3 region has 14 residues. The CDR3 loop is CASSLTGGLYEQYF. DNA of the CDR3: TGTGCCAGCAGTTTGACAGGGGGCCTCTACGAGCAGTACTTC.

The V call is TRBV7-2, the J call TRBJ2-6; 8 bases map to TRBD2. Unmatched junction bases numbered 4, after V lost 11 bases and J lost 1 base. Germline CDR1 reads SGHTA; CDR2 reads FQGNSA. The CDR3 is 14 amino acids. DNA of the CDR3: TGTGCCTCTGGCGGGAGGTCTGGGGCCAACGTCCTGACTTTC. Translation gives CASGGRSGANVLTF.

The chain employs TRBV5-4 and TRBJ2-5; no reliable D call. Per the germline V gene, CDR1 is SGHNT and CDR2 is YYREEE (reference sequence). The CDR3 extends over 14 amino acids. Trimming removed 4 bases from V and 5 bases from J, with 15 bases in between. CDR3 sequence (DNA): TGTGCCAGCAGCCCGCCCAACAGTGAGGAGACCCAGTACTTC. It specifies CASSPPNSEETQYF.

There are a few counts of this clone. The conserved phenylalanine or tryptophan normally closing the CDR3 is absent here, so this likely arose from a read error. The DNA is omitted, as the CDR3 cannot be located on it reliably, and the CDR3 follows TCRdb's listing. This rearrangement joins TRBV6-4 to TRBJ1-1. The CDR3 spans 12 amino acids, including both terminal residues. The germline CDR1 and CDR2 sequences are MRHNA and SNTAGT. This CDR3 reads CASSDSAGKALV.

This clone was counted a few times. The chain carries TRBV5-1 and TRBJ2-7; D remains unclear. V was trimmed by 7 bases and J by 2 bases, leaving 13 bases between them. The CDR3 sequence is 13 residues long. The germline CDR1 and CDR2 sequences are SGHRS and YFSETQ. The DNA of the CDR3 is TGCGCCAGCGCCCTAGGTGGTACCTACGAGCAGTACTTC. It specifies CASALGGTYEQYF.